This T cell receptor beta chain was sequenced for a study of vaccination and CD4 T cells after COVID-19. At the level of the study: The cells in question were stimulated using overlapping spike peptides derived from SARS-CoV-2, HCoV-NL63, HCoV-OC43 and HCoV-229E.

This CDR3 spans 13 amino acids. The V gene's germline CDR1 is LNHNV and CDR2 YYDKDF (reference sequence). With 5 bases removed from V and 5 bases from J, the gap between germline ends came to 10 bases. Treatment indicated: roughly ten-day PBMC culture with coronavirus spike peptide pools or control peptides (ViraFEST assay). This clonotype was seen a few times. Its specificity is not known. The study sequenced cultured CD4+ T cell DNA using the Oncomine TCR Beta short-read assay. MiXCR was run by TCRdb on the PCR reads, yielding one entry per CDR3 protein. Of about 18,000 distinct CDR3 sequences in the sample, around 59% were seen once.

The source material was CD4+ T cells from blood, cultured in vitro. The source of this sequence is a human donor who had recovered from COVID-19. J is TRBJ1-5 and V is TRBV15, with D tentatively TRBD1 (5 bases). CDR3 region: CATSRDLDQPQHF. CDR3 sequence (DNA): TGTGCCACCAGCCGGGACCTGGATCAGCCCCAGCATTTT.